Below are 9 T cell receptor beta chains sequenced from a single sample in a study of blood T cell repertoires in COVID-19. Here immunoSEQ multiplex PCR was the method, and the copy in TCRdb shows in-frame clones only, minus some. In the table there are under 20,000 clones, roughly 89% of which are singletons. The sequenced material came from peripheral blood. The receptors stem from a man aged 55 to 69 with active COVID-19.

This rearrangement joins TRBV27 to TRBJ2-4; 10 bases agree with TRBD2. The germline V gene encodes CDR1 MNHEY and CDR2 SMNVEV (reference sequence). The CDR3 loop spans 15 amino acids. V trimming: 6 bases; J trimming: 7 bases; junction bases outside the gene matches: 9. The CDR3 reads CASSQPSGRNNIQYF. The CDR3 DNA reads as TGTGCCAGCAGCCAACCTAGCGGGAGAAATAACATTCAGTACTTC.

This chain links TRBV4-3 with TRBJ2-2, with D possibly matching TRBD1 (5 bases). The V gene's germline CDR1 is LGHNA and CDR2 YSLEER. V was cut by 0 bases and J by 5 bases, with 13 bases left in between. The CDR3 consists of 16 residues. The chain's CDR3 is CASSQDWGSDTGELFF. The CDR3 region has the DNA TGCGCCAGCAGCCAAGATTGGGGCAGCGATACCGGGGAGCTGTTTTTT.

This clone was recorded once. V gene TRBV7-3 combines with J gene TRBJ2-1, with TRBD1 as a possible D gene (6 bases). V gave up 5 bases and J gave up 5 bases, with 13 bases separating them. Germline CDR1 is SGHTA and CDR2 is FQGTGA. This CDR3 is 14 amino acids long. The CDR3 DNA reads as TGTGCCAGCAGCGCCAACCACAGGGACAATGAGCAGTTCTTC. It specifies CASSANHRDNEQFF.

The chain carries TRBV7-9 and TRBJ2-1; 12 bases match TRBD2. The CDR3 runs 15 residues. J lost 10 bases, V lost 5 bases, and 9 bases had no gene match. The germline V gene has CDR1 SEHNR and CDR2 FQNEAQ (reference sequence). For the CDR3, the DNA is TGTGCCAGCAGCGGGTGGGGTCTAGCGGGAGGGGAGCAGTTCTTC. Protein sequence: CASSGWGLAGGEQFF.

The rearrangement joins TRBV7-3 to TRBJ2-1; 7 nucleotides line up with TRBD2. There are 15 residues in the CDR3. After removal of 4 bases from V and 4 bases from J, the junction contained 7 bases not matched to a gene. Per the germline V gene, CDR1 is SGHTA and CDR2 is FQGTGA. The chain's CDR3 is CASSSVAGPYNEQFF. For the CDR3, the DNA is TGTGCCAGCAGCTCGGTAGCGGGTCCGTACAATGAGCAGTTCTTC.

The rearrangement links TRBV14 to TRBJ2-5; possibly TRBD1 for D (6 bases). The CDR3 is made up of 14 amino acids. The V and J ends lost 1 base and 7 bases respectively, with 13 bases between them. CDR1 and CDR2 (germline): SGHDN, FVKESK. DNA for the CDR3: TGTGCCAGCAGCCAAGCACAGGGTTCGGCGACCCAGTACTTC. Amino acids: CASSQAQGSATQYF. Full variable domain (outside the CDR3, taken from reference TRBV14 and TRBJ2-5): EAGVTQFPSHSVIEKGQTVTLRCDPISGHDNLYWYRRVMGKEIKFLLHFVKESKQDESGMPNNRFLAERTGGTYSTLKVQPAELEDSGVYFCASSQAQGSATQYFGPGTRLLVL.

V and J are TRBV30 and TRBJ2-5, with 8 bases fitting TRBD2. In germline, CDR1 is GTSNPN, CDR2 SVGIG (reference sequence). V gave up 3 bases and J gave up 1 base; unmatched junction bases: 10. This CDR3 contains 16 residues. The CDR3 DNA follows: TGTGCCTGGAGCCCGGGACTAGGGGACGGCCAAGAGACCCAGTACTTC. Translated, it gives CAWSPGLGDGQETQYF.

The chain is built from TRBV29-1 and TRBJ2-7, with TRBD1 identical over 12 bases. Germline V gene sequence: CDR1 SQVTM, CDR2 ANQGSEA. This CDR3 region has 17 residues. Trimming took 2 bases from V and 5 from J; bases not matched to a gene: 13. DNA for the CDR3: TGCAGCGTTGAAATGGAATGGGGACAGGGGGCAAGTAACGAGCAGTACTTC. Amino acids: CSVEMEWGQGASNEQYF.

This chain connects TRBV2 to TRBJ2-1, with 9 bases identical to TRBD1. The germline V gene encodes CDR1 SNHLY and CDR2 FYNNEI. This CDR3 region has 15 residues. Trimming took 4 bases from V and 8 from J; bases not matched to a gene: 9. CDR3 DNA: TGTGCCAGCAGTGGTCCCGGGACAGGGAAGGATGAGCAGTTCTTC. It translates to CASSGPGTGKDEQFF.